This T cell receptor beta chain was profiled in a study of response to subunit inactivated influenza vaccine. Whole-study results and caveats: Few new T cells, the authors suggested, are recruited by each seasonal influenza vaccination.

TCRdb called the RT-PCR reads again in MiXCR, with one record for every CDR3 protein. The data contain over 300,000 distinct CDR3 sequences, just over 20% of them singletons. The CDR3 sequence is 16 residues long. The germline V gene has CDR1 ENHRY and CDR2 SYGVKD. Losses at the gene ends were 6 bases for V and 4 bases for J; bases not matched to a gene: 14. This clonotype was recorded at least ten times. Its specificity is unknown. The rearrangement uses TRBV10-3 and TRBJ1-1, with 7 bases aligning to TRBD1. This TCR came from a man aged 50 to 69 who received an inactivated influenza vaccine. The specimen was PBMCs from blood, collected roughly 20 months after vaccination. CDR3 sequence reads: CAISFRGGRQGTEAFF. The CDR3 DNA reads TGTGCCATCAGCTTCCGCGGGGGGCGACAGGGCACTGAAGCTTTCTTT.